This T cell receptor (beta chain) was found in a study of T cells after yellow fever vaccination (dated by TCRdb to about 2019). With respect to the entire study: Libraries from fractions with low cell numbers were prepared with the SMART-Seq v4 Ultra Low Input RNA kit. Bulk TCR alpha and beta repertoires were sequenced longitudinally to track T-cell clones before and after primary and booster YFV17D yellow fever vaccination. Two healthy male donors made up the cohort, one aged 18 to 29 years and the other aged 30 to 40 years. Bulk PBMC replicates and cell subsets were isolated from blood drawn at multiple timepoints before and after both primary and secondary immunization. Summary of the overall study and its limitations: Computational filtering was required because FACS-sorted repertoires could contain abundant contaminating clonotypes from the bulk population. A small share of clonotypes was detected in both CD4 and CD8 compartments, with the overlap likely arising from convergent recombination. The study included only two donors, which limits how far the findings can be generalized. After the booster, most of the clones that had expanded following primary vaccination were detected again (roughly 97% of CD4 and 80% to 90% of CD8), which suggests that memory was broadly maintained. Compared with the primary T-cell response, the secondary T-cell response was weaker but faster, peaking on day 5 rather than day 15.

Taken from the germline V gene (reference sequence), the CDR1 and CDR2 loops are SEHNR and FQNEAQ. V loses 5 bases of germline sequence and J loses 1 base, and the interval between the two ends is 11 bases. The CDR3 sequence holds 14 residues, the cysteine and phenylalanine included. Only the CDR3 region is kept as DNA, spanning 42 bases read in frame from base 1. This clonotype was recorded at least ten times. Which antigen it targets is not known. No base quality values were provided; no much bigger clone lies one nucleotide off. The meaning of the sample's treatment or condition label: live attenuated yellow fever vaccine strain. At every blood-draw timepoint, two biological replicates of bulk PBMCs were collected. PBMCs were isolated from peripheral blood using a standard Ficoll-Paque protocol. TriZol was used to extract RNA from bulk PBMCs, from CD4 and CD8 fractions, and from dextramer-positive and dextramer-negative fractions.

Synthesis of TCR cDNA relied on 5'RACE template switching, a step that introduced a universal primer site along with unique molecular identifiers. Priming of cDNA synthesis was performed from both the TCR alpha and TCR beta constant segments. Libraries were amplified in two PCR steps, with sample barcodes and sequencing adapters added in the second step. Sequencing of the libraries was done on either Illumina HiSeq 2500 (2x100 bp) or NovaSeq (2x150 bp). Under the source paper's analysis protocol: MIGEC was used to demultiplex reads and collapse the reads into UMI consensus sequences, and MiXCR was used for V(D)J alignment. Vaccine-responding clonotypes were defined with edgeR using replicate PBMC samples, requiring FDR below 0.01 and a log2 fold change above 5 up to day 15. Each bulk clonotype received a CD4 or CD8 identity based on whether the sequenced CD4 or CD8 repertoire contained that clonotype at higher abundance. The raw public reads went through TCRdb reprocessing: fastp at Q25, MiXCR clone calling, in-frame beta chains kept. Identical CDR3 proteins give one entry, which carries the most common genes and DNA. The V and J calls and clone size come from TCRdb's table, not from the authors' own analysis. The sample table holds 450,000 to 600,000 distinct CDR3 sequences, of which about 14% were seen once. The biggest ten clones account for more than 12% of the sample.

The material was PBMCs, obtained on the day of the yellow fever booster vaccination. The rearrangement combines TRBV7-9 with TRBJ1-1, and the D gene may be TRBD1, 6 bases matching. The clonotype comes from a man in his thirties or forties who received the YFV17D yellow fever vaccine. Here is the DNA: TGTGCCAGCAGCGCGGGACATCAGAACACTGAAGCTTTCTTT. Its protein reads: CASSAGHQNTEAFF.